This record looks at one T cell receptor (beta chain) sequence and its context. From germline, CDR1 is DFQATT and CDR2 SNEGSKA (reference sequence). The CDR3 has 13 amino acids. V lost 3 bases to trimming and J lost 7 bases; unmatched junction nucleotides: 7. Via MiXCR, TCRdb re-called the 5' RACE reads, giving one row per CDR3 protein. The repertoire holds about 34,000 distinct CDR3 sequences, with about a quarter as singletons. Sequenced sample: naive CD4+ T cells sorted from a lymph node. Described subset: naive CD4+ T cells, CD4+CD45RA+CD25-. The TCR was taken from a female donor with breast cancer. The V and J genes are TRBV20-1 and TRBJ2-7; the match to TRBD1 covers 9 bases. CDR3 in amino acids: CSASIGTGREQYF. The CDR3 DNA is TGCAGTGCTAGTATAGGGACAGGGAGAGAGCAGTACTTC.